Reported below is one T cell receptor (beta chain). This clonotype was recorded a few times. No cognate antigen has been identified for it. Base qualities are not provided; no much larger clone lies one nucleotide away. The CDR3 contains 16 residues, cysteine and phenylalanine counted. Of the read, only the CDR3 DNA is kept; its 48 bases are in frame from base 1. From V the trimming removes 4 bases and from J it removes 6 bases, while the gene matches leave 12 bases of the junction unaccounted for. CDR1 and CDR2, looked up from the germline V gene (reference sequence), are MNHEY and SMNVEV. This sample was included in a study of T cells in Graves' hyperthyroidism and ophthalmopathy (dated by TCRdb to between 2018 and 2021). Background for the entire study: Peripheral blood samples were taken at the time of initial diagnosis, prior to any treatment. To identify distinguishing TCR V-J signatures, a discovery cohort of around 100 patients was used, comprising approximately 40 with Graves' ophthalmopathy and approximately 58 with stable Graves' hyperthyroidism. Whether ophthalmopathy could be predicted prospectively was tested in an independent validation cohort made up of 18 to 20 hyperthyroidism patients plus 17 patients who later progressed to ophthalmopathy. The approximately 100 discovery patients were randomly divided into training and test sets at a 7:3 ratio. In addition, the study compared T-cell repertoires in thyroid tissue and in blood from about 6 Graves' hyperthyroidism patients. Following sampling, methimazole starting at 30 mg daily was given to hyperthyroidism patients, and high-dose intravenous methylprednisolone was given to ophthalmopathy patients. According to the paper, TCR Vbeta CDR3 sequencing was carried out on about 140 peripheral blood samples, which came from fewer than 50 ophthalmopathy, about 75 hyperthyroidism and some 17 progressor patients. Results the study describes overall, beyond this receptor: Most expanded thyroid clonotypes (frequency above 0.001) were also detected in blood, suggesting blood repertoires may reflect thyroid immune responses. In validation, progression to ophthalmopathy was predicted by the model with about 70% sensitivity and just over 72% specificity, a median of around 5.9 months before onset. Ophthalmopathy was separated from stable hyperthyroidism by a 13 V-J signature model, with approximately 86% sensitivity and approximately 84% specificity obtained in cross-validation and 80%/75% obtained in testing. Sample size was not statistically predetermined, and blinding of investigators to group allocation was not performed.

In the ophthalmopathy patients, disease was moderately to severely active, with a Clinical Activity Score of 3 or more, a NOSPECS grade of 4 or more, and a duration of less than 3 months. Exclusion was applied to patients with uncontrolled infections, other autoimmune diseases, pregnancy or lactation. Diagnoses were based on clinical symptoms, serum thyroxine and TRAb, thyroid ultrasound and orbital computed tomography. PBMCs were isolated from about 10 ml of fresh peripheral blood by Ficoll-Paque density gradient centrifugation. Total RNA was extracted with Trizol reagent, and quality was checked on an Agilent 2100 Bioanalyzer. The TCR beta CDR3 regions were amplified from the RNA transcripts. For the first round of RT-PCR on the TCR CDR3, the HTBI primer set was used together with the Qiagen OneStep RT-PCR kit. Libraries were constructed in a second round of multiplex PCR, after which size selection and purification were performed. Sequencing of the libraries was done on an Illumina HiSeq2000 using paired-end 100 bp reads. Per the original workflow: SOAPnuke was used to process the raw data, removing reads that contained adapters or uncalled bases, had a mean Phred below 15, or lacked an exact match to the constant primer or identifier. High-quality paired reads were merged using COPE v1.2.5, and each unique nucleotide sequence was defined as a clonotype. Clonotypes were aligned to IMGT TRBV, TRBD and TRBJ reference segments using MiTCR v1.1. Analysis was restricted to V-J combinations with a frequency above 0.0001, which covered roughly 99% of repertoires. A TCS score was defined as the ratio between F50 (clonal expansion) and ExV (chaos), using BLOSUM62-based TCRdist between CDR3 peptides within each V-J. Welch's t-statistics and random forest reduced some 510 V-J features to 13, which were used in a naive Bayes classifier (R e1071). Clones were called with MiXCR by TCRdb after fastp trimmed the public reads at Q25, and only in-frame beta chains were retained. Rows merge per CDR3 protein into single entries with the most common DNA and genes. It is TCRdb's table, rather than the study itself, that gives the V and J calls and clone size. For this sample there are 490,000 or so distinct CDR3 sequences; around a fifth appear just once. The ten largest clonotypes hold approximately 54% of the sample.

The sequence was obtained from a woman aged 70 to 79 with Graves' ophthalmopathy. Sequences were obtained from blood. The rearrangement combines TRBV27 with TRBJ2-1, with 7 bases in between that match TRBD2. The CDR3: CASSSLGGVGSNEQFF. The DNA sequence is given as TGTGCCAGCAGTTCCCTGGGGGGGGTGGGTTCCAATGAGCAGTTCTTC.